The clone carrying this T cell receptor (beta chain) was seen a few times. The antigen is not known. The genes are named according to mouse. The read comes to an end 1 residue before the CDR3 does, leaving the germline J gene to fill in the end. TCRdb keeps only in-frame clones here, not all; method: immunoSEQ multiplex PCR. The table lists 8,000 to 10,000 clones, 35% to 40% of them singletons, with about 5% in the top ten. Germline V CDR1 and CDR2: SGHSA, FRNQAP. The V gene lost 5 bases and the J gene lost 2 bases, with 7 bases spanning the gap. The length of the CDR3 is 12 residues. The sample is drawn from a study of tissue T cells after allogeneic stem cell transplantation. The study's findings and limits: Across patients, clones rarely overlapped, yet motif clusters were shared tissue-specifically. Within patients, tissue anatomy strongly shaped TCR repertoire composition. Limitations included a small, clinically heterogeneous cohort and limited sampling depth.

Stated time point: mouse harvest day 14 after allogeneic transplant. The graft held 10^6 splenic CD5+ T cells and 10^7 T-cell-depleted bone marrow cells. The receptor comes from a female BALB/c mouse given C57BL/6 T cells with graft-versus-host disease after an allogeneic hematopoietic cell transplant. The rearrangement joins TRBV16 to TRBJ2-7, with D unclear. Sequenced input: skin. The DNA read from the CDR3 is TGTGCAAGCAGCCCGGGGACCTATGAACAGTAC. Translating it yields CASSPGTYEQY. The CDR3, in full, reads CASSPGTYEQYF.